This TCR beta chain is drawn from a study of patients and donors after allogeneic stem cell transplantation. This clonotype has more than one count but fewer than ten. Germline CDR1 reads SQVTM; CDR2 reads ANQGSEA. Between the trimmed V and J ends, which lost 6 bases and 3 bases, there was a span of 12 bases. The length of the CDR3 is 13 residues. TCRdb itself ran the RT-PCR reads through MiXCR, one entry per CDR3 protein. Found here are roughly 880,000 distinct CDR3 sequences, around 17% of them singletons; the top ten hold 6%. The chain combines TRBV29-1 with TRBJ1-5; no clear D. The sample was blood, either unsorted or a sorted T cell fraction (not recorded which). The TCR comes from a human donor who was either an allogeneic HSCT recipient or a stem cell or donor lymphocyte infusion donor (not recorded which). It is not recorded whose cells these are; they may come from a transplant donor. DNA of the CDR3: TGCAGCGTCCGATACGGAACCAATCAGCCCCAGCATTTT. Amino acids: CSVRYGTNQPQHF.